This TCR beta chain was obtained from a study of T cell responses to AZD1222 COVID-19 vaccine. On the study more broadly: Second-dose groups at about 4 or about 12 weeks were pooled. Study-wide results and caveats: Sampling that yielded the repertoires occurred only after the peak T cell response. Among spike-specific TCRs, nearly half reportedly target unmutated variant regions. The donor cohort was predominantly white British with a female majority, and clonal diversity may have been underestimated.

V was pared by 2 bases and J by 8 bases, with 12 bases of the junction left unmatched. The CDR3 extends over 15 amino acids. CDR1 SGHDT and CDR2 YYEEEE come from the germline V gene. Using immunoSEQ multiplex PCR, the repertoire was profiled, and TCRdb retains in-frame clones only, with some absent. The table lists approximately 180,000 clones, less than 90% of them singletons. The sample holds one count of this clone. What it recognizes is unknown. The rearrangement joins TRBV5-6 to TRBJ1-2, with 7 positions matching TRBD1. This TCR was sampled from an adult in good health. The sample was peripheral blood, taken on day 0 of AZD1222 vaccination. CDR3 sequence reads: CASSFGDRVGMGYTF. CDR3 sequence (DNA): TGTGCCAGCAGCTTCGGAGACAGGGTAGGGATGGGCTACACCTTC.